This record concerns one TCR beta chain sequence. A PCR-confirmed or clinician-diagnosed COVID-19 case had contacted exposed participants within 2 weeks of entry. Authors' analysis steps: Reference gene primer amplification in the assay estimated nucleated cell counts. The protocol was immunoSEQ multiplex PCR, while the TCRdb copy is restricted to in-frame clones and leaves out a portion. V and J calls plus clone size are reproduced from that table; the DNA served to infer D and trimming. The sample gives 300,000 or so clones, under 90% of which show up once; less than 3.5% is in the top ten. The sample belongs to a study of blood T cell repertoires in COVID-19. Overall study context: Acute-phase and convalescent COVID-19 samples originated in the United States, Italy and Spain. T cells, B-cell-depleted T cells, or PBMCs supplied cDNA or gDNA.

Sequenced sample: PBMCs or T cells enriched from blood (not recorded which). The receptor's source is a woman aged 45-65 years who had been exposed to COVID-19.

The CDR3 here is CASSPQTGIGDEQYF. In DNA form, the CDR3 reads TGTGCCAGCTCACCCCAGACAGGGATAGGTGACGAGCAGTACTTC. The chain is built from TRBV18 and TRBJ2-7; 7 positions agree with TRBD1. CDR1 is KGHSH, CDR2 LQKENI, per germline. The CDR3 loop spans 15 amino acids. V lost 3 bases, J lost 5 bases, and 10 bases stayed unmatched.